This TCR beta chain originates from a study of blood T cell repertoires in COVID-19. Study-wide background: Whether acute or convalescent, the COVID-19 samples came from the United States, Italy and Spain. T cells, B-cell-depleted T cells, or PBMCs supplied cDNA or gDNA.

In the original workflow: The assay estimated nucleated cells by amplifying reference gene primers. TCRdb keeps only in-frame clones here, not all; method: immunoSEQ multiplex PCR. The DNA gave D and trimming, while V, J and clone size come from that table. The sample carries under 150,000 clones, more than 80% recorded once. Sequenced sample: peripheral blood. This receptor was taken from a woman aged 45-65 years with acute or convalescent COVID-19.

The CDR3 DNA reads TGTGCCATCAGTGACAGCGCTAACTATGGCTACACCTTC. Its protein is CAISDSANYGYTF. V and J are TRBV10-3 and TRBJ1-2; D not resolved. CDR3 length: 13 residues. CDR1 is ENHRY and CDR2 is SYGVKD in the germline V gene. The V gene lost 3 bases and the J gene lost 0 bases, with 5 bases spanning the gap.